The sequence of this T cell receptor (beta chain) was determined in a study of control samples from healthy donors and cancer patients. The table came from immunoSEQ multiplex PCR; TCRdb's copy has only in-frame clones and leaves some out. The table shows about 410,000 clones, with about 93% occurring only once. The CDR3 is 13 residues long. Trimming took off 2 bases at V and 6 bases at J, with 9 bases between the two ends. Germline-derived CDR1 and CDR2 are SGHRS and YFSETQ. Specimen: PBMCs. The TCR sequence derives from a man in his forties with head and neck cancer. The chain couples TRBV5-1 to TRBJ2-1; a weak D match, TRBD1 (6 bases). As DNA, the CDR3 is TGCGCCAGCAGCTTTGCAGGGGCCAATGAGCAGTTCTTC. This codes for CASSFAGANEQFF.